A selection of T cell receptor beta chains follows, all from one sample in a study of cytomegalovirus exposure and HLA in healthy donors. Sequencing used immunoSEQ multiplex PCR; TCRdb keeps in-frame clones, though not all of them. This sample has more than 85,000 clones, with roughly nine tenths found just once. Sequenced sample: PBMCs. These receptors were taken from a woman aged 18-29 years in good health and CMV-seronegative. CDR3s leave out the opening cysteine and the closing phenylalanine or tryptophan. The order of the fields is D gene, J gene, V gene, CDR3 protein. A D gene is named only where the DNA matches it firmly.

TRBD2,TRBJ2-3,TRBV7-8,ASSFEREVSADTQY
NA,TRBJ2-1,TRBV5-1,ASSLGQKQF
TRBD1,TRBJ2-7,TRBV5-6,ASSSAPGQGEDEQY
NA,TRBJ1-1,TRBV12-5,ASVAQGGTEAF
TRBD1,TRBJ1-2,TRBV6-5,ASSFRGLGGYT
NA,TRBJ2-7,TRBV29-1,SVDIRGRDEQY
NA,TRBJ2-5,TRBV10-3,AISESSWRLETQY
TRBD2,TRBJ2-3,TRBV2,AKDAHGTSGTDTQY
NA,TRBJ2-7,TRBV5-6,ASSPAAGGGITYEQY
TRBD1,TRBJ1-4,TRBV30,AWSPTGQLGEKLF
NA,TRBJ1-5,TRBV15,ATSTARAYSNQPQH
NA,TRBJ2-1,TRBV29-1,SVGGEGYNEQF
NA,TRBJ1-5,TRBV19,ATGGSVGNQPQH
NA,TRBJ1-1,TRBV27,ASSKSNPTVTHGTEAF
TRBD1,TRBJ2-4,TRBV7-2,ASSLVADRTGESRNIQY
TRBD1,TRBJ1-4,TRBV28,ASSHRGRMEKLF
NA,TRBJ2-7,TRBV27,ASSLLAGTYEQY
NA,TRBJ1-1,TRBV5-6,ASSLYHRANTEAF
NA,TRBJ1-4,TRBV7-8,ASSEGPRKEKLF
NA,TRBJ1-5,TRBV29-1,SVSDTLGQPQH
TRBD1,TRBJ2-5,TRBV10-2,ASILGQGPQETQY
NA,TRBJ1-2,TRBV20-1,SARGGPGYT
TRBD1,TRBJ2-5,TRBV18,ASSDDRGQETQY
NA,TRBJ2-3,TRBV27,ASSLRGTDTQY
TRBD1,TRBJ2-1,TRBV10-3,AISERQGVHNEQF
TRBD2,TRBJ2-7,TRBV6-5,ASSTASGAYEQY
TRBD2,TRBJ2-1,TRBV5-1,ASSFTGTSGSYEQF
NA,TRBJ2-7,TRBV21-1,ASSRNPRENPYEQY
NA,TRBJ2-7,TRBV28,ATSDSSGTYEQY
TRBD1,TRBJ1-3,TRBV27,ASSSGTGSGNTIY
TRBD2,TRBJ2-7,TRBV19,ASSPGLAGGYEQY
NA,TRBJ1-3,TRBV11-2,ASSSWTVSGNTIY
NA,TRBJ2-7,TRBV7-8,ASSLVLGYEQY
NA,TRBJ1-4,TRBV11-1,ASSLVGGSNEKLF
NA,TRBJ2-3,TRBV7-9,ASSSLGAGDRDTQY
NA,TRBJ1-1,TRBV5-4,ASSQKQATNTEAF
NA,TRBJ1-1,TRBV5-1,ASSFSRANTEAF
TRBD1,TRBJ1-3,TRBV6-1,ASSWDRNDGNTIY
NA,TRBJ2-1,TRBV11-3,ASSRNRWGTYNEQF
NA,TRBJ2-5,TRBV6-5,ASSSNRDGGQETQY
NA,TRBJ2-6,TRBV10-1,ATETGLSGANVLT
TRBD1,TRBJ1-5,TRBV7-9,ASSDEGAGNQPQH
TRBD1,TRBJ1-2,TRBV2,ASSLGADRGGGYT
TRBD2,TRBJ2-1,TRBV10-2,ASSGTSGGGNEQF
NA,TRBJ1-2,TRBV6-1,ASSEASRQIYGYT
TRBD1,TRBJ1-2,TRBV19,ASSGTGGGGYT
TRBD1,TRBJ1-1,TRBV19,ASRGDSGTDSMNTEAF
NA,TRBJ1-5,TRBV19,ASSIPRQASNQPQH
NA,TRBJ1-1,TRBV2,ASSRRNTEAF
NA,TRBJ1-2,TRBV30,AWSGAGAFYGYT
TRBD1,TRBJ1-2,TRBV27,ASSSTDRGRYGYT
NA,TRBJ1-2,TRBV4-1,ASSQRFSANYGYT
NA,TRBJ2-3,TRBV18,ASSPNIQTDTQY
NA,TRBJ1-2,TRBV5-4,ASSLPDSLEYYT
NA,TRBJ1-5,TRBV30,AWSVLDQPQH